This entry concerns a single TCR beta chain. Donors in the study were healthy people who gave bone marrow. This sample was included in a study of cytomegalovirus exposure and HLA in healthy donors. PCR primers comprised 60 Vbeta and 13 Jbeta primers. Only in-frame clones appear in the TCRdb table, and some are missing; sequencing was by immunoSEQ multiplex PCR. The data show some 150,000 clones, less than 85% seen once. V gave up 1 base and J gave up 1 base; unmatched junction bases: 5. Per the germline V gene, CDR1 is SGHRS and CDR2 is YFSETQ. The length of the CDR3 is 16 residues. The J gene is TRBJ2-5, the V gene TRBV5-1; 9 bases fit TRBD2. The sample taken for sequencing was PBMCs. The TCR sequence derives from a man aged 35-49 years in good health and CMV-seronegative. CDR3 DNA: TGCGCCAGCAGCTTGTTGGGTAGCGGGGGCCAAGAGACCCAGTACTTC. It yields the protein CASSLLGSGGQETQYF.